This is a list of T cell receptor beta chains from one sample in a study of blood T cell repertoires in COVID-19. The assay was immunoSEQ multiplex PCR, and TCRdb's table has in-frame clones only and misses some. The sample contains about 280,000 clones, around nine tenths of which appear only once. Sequenced: PBMCs or T cells enriched from blood (not recorded which). The receptors originated from a woman between 35 and 50 years old who had recovered from COVID-19. Each CDR3 is given with its conserved first and last residue. The order of the fields is V gene, clone size, J gene, CDR3 length, CDR3 protein. A clone size is listed for some rows: how often the clone was seen (once, few, many), or a class if it is expanded.

>TRBV29-1|NA|TRBJ1-1|13
CSVEFGVNTEAFF
>TRBV11-2|NA|TRBJ1-2|14
CASSFSRYNYGYTF
>TRBV6-5|NA|TRBJ2-7|14
CASTPLAGGAEQYF
>TRBV6-2/TRBV6-3|NA|TRBJ2-3|16
CASSYGRTPSTDTQYF
>TRBV5-4|NA|TRBJ2-5|13
CASRGPGEETQYF
>TRBV2|NA|TRBJ2-3|17
CASSERASALITDTQYF
>TRBV7-2|few|TRBJ1-6|16
CASIYTDRGYNSPLHF
>TRBV18|NA|TRBJ1-4|15
CASSPPTGYGEKLFF
>TRBV28|NA|TRBJ2-7|15
CASSLPGTFSYEQYF
>TRBV5-1|NA|TRBJ1-3|16
CASSYQGANGGNTIYF
>TRBV2|NA|TRBJ2-2|16
CASSELGGRAPGELFF
>TRBV5-1|NA|TRBJ2-5|14
CASSLWQEGETQYF
>TRBV6-5|NA|TRBJ2-6|16
CASSYSVRGGANVLTF
>TRBV19|NA|TRBJ2-6|15
CASRVALSGANVLTF
>TRBV28|NA|TRBJ1-4|14
CASGDGTANEKLFF
>TRBV28|NA|TRBJ2-5|14
CASLTSWNPETQYF